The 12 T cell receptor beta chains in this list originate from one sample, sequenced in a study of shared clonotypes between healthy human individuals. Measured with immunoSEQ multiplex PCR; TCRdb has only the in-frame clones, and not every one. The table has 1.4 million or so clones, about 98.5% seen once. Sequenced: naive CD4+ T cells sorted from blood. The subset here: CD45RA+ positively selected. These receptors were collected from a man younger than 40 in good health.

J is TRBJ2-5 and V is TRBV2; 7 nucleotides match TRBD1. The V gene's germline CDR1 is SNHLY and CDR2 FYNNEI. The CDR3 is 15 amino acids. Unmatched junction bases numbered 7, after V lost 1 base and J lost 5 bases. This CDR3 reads CASSEVRGLGETQYF. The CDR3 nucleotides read TGTGCCAGCAGTGAAGTAAGGGGGCTAGGGGAGACCCAGTACTTC.

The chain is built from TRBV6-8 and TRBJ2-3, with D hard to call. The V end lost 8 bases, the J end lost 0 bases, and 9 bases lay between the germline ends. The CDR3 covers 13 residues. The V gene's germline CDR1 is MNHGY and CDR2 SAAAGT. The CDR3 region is CASPRPSTDTQYF. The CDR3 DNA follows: TGTGCCAGCCCCCGCCCTAGCACAGATACGCAGTATTTT.

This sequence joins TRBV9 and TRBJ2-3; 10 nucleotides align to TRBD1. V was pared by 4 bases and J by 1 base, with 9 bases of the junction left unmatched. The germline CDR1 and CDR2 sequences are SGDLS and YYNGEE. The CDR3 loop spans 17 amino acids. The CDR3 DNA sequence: TGTGCCAGCAGCACTCACTCCGGGACAGGGGGCACAGATACGCAGTATTTT. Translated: CASSTHSGTGGTDTQYF.

The CDR3: CAWAQGSSGNQPQHF. In DNA form, the CDR3 reads TGTGCCTGGGCCCAGGGGTCGTCGGGCAATCAGCCCCAGCATTTT. This chain links TRBV30 with TRBJ1-5, with D possibly matching TRBD1 (6 bases). Trimming shortened V by 5 bases and J by 2 bases, and 16 bases separated the two germline ends. The germline V gene encodes CDR1 GTSNPN and CDR2 SVGIG (reference sequence). The CDR3 runs 15 residues.

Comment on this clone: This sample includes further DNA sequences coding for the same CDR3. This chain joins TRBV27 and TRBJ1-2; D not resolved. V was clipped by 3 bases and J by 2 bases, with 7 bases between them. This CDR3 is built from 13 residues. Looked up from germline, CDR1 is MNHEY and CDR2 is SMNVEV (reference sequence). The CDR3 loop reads CASSFPGNYGYTF. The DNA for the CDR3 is TGTGCCAGCAGTTTCCCCGGCAACTATGGCTACACCTTC.

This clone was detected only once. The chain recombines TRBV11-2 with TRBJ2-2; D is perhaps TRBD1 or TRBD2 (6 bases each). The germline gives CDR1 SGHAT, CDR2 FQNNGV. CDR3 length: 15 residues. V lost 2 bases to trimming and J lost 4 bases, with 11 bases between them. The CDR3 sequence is CASSLPGAGTGELFF. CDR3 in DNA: TGTGCCAGCAGCTTACCGGGGGCCGGCACCGGGGAGCTGTTTTTT.

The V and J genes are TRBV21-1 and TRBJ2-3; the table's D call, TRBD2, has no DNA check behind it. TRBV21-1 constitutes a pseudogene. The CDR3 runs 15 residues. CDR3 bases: TGTGCCAGCAGCACGCCGGGACTCGGACTAGATACGCAGTATTTT. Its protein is CASSTPGLGLDTQYF.

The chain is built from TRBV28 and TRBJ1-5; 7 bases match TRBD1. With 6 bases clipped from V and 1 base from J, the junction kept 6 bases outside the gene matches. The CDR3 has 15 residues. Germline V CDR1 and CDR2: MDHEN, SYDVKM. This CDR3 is CASRGGQWSNQPQHF. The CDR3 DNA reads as TGTGCCAGCAGGGGGGGACAGTGGAGCAATCAGCCCCAGCATTTT.

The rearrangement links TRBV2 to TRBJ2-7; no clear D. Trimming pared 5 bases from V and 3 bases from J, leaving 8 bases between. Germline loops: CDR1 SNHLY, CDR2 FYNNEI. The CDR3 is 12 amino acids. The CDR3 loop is CASSRQIYEQYF. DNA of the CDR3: TGTGCCAGCAGTCGCCAGATCTACGAGCAGTACTTC.

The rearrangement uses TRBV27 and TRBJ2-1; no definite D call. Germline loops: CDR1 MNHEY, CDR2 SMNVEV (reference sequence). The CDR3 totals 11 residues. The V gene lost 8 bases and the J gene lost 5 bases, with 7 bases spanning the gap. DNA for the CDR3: TGTGCCAGCCTTAGGAACAATGAGCAGTTCTTC. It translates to CASLRNNEQFF.

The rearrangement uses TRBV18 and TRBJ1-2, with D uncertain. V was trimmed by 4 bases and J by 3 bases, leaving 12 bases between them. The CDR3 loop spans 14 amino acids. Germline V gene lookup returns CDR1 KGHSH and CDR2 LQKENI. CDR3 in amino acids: CASSQTPVDYGYTF. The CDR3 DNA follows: TGTGCCAGCTCACAGACCCCCGTGGACTATGGCTACACCTTC.

CDR3 in amino acids: CASSLIPGGTGELFF. The CDR3 nucleotides read TGCGCCAGCAGCTTGATCCCGGGTGGCACCGGGGAGCTGTTTTTT. V and J are TRBV5-1 and TRBJ2-2, with no clear D. V dropped 1 base and J dropped 4 bases, with 11 bases sitting between them. This CDR3 comprises 15 residues. CDR1 and CDR2 from the germline V gene are SGHRS and YFSETQ.